This T cell receptor beta chain was sequenced for a study of shared clonotypes between healthy human individuals. Broader study findings: Shared clonotypes across all four donors exceeded non-shared ones in generation probability.

A remark on this clone: Antigen specificity is unknown.

Naive CD8 cells lacked CD45RO and underwent positive selection for CCR7, leaving out terminally differentiated effector memory CD45RA+ cells. The CDR3 contains 14 residues. Trimming at V came to 4 bases and at J to 3 bases, leaving 4 bases not matched to a gene. Germline V gene sequence: CDR1 LNHDA, CDR2 SQIVND (reference sequence). Sequencing was performed with immunoSEQ multiplex PCR; in TCRdb, only in-frame clones are kept and a portion is missing. This table has about 2 million clones, 85% to 95% appearing once. This receptor was identified in a man younger than 30 in good health. The sequenced material came from naive CD8+ T cells sorted from blood. The rearrangement uses TRBV19 and TRBJ2-7; 9 nucleotides match TRBD2. DNA of the CDR3: TGTGCCAGTAGTAGCGGGGGGGCCTACTACGAGCAGTACTTC. This sequence encodes CASSSGGAYYEQYF.